The present T cell receptor beta chain was sequenced within a study of Graves' ophthalmopathy and Graves' hyperthyroidism. Study background: Peripheral blood was collected at initial diagnosis, before any treatment.

The stable label applied to hyperthyroidism with no ophthalmopathy within 18 months of follow-up. Exclusion criteria comprised other autoimmune diseases, uncontrolled infections, pregnancy or lactation in patients. The table lists this clonotype with many counts. The target antigen is unknown. The study's findings and limits: Among thyroid clonotypes expanded above 0.001 frequency, most also appeared in blood.

Amplifying from RNA transcripts, the study obtained TCR beta CDR3 regions. Second-round multiplex PCR followed a first-round RT-PCR using HTBI primers. MiXCR, run by TCRdb on the multiplex PCR reads, gives a single entry per CDR3 protein. The sample yields 350,000 to 450,000 distinct CDR3 sequences, under 25% seen once. V shed 2 bases, J shed 7 bases, and the junction held 1 base outside the gene matches. The CDR3 consists of 13 residues. The germline gives CDR1 MNHEY, CDR2 SVGAGI. Sequencing used peripheral blood. The clonotype originates from a young woman with stable Graves' hyperthyroidism. The chain combines TRBV6-5 with TRBJ2-7, with 11 positions matching TRBD2. Written as DNA, the CDR3 is TGTGCCAGCAGTTACAGACTAGCGGGAGAGCAGTACTTC. This sequence encodes CASSYRLAGEQYF.